The rows below give T cell receptor beta chains drawn from one sample of a study of T cell changes during pregnancy in multiple sclerosis. Sequencing was performed with immunoSEQ multiplex PCR; in TCRdb, only in-frame clones are kept and a portion is missing. The sample shows 50,000 or so clones, more than 85% of them seen only once. Specimen: peripheral blood, collected after pregnancy. All receptors come from a female donor in good health, enrolled as a control in a pregnancy study. The conserved cysteine and the conserved F or W are not part of the CDR3 here. The order of the fields is V gene, J gene, clone size, CDR3 protein. For some rows the clone size is stated as once, few or many, or as a class when expanded; others skip it.

TRBV5-8	TRBJ2-5	NA	ASSFFGRQGIGETQY
TRBV4-1	TRBJ2-5	NA	ASSHLASQETQY
TRBV9	TRBJ1-3	NA	ASSPRPTGAGNTIY
TRBV21-1	TRBJ2-7	once	ASSRRDPGGAYEQY
TRBV5-1	TRBJ1-6	NA	ASSLAQGVGASPLH
TRBV6-1	TRBJ1-2	NA	ASSDMRGYGYT
TRBV7-2	TRBJ2-5	NA	ASSLGSGFGEETQY
TRBV6-5	TRBJ1-5	NA	ASSSLEQGSNQPQH
TRBV7-2	TRBJ1-1	NA	ASSLLQGTEAF
TRBV28	TRBJ2-7	NA	ASSPPAGTSYEQY